This T cell receptor (beta chain) emerged from a study of blood T cell repertoires in COVID-19. At the level of the study: The United States, Italy and Spain supplied acute and convalescent COVID-19 samples. T cells, B-cell-depleted T cells, or PBMCs supplied cDNA or gDNA.

As processed by the authors: Researchers report that nucleated cell counts were estimated from reference gene primer amplification. Generated by immunoSEQ multiplex PCR, the TCRdb table keeps only in-frame clones and is missing some. The V and J calls and clone size come from that table; D and trimming were worked out from the DNA. The repertoire holds tens of thousands of clones, with over 85% as singletons. The CDR3 has 14 amino acids. Deletions cut 5 bases from V and 0 bases from J, with 10 bases between. Germline loops: CDR1 SGHAT, CDR2 FQNNGV. The chain couples TRBV11-2 to TRBJ1-2; D remains unclear. The sequence was obtained from an elderly woman with active or convalescent COVID-19. The sequenced material came from peripheral blood. In nucleotides, the CDR3 is TGTGCCAGCAGCAACTCCCACGCTAACTATGGCTACACCTTC. It encodes CASSNSHANYGYTF.